A selection of T cell receptor beta chains follows, all from one sample in a study of tumor-infiltrating lymphocytes in primary liver carcinoma. A single record per CDR3 protein comes from TCRdb applying MiXCR to the multiplex PCR reads. The sample has 85,000 to 100,000 distinct CDR3 sequences, 65% to 70% seen once. Source material: tumor-adjacent normal liver tissue. All receptors derive from a man aged 40-49 years with primary liver carcinoma and hepatitis B virus infection. Each CDR3 is given with its conserved first and last residue. A D gene is named only where the DNA matches it firmly. Clone size is given for some rows only: seen once, a few or many times, or a class if the clone is expanded.

TRBJ2-1	NA	once	TRBV10-3	TGTGCCATGAGTGAGTCTAGGGCCGCCGATGAGCAGTTCTTC	CAMSESRAADEQFF
TRBJ1-1	TRBD1	NA	TRBV6-5	TGTGCCAGCAGTTCGTACAGGGGTTCGAACACTGAAGCTTTCTTT	CASSSYRGSNTEAFF
TRBJ2-2	NA	NA	TRBV28	TGTGCCATCAGCCCCAGGGTGGGGACCGGGGAGCTGTTTTTT	CAISPRVGTGELFF
TRBJ2-1	NA	NA	TRBV29-1	TGCAGCGTTCGAAGAGGTCAGGGCAAGCATGGTGAGCAATTCTTC	CSVRRGQGKHGEQFF
TRBJ2-7	NA	NA	TRBV11-2	TGTGCCAGCAGCTTTGTAGGGTTATGCTACGAGCAGTACTTC	CASSFVGLCYEQYF
TRBJ2-7	TRBD1	NA	TRBV7-9	TGTGCCAGCAGCTTAGGACAGGGCAACGAGCAGTACTTC	CASSLGQGNEQYF
TRBJ2-2	NA	NA	TRBV11-2	TGTGCCAGCCGGACCTCGAGGAACACCGGGGAGCTGTTTTTT	CASRTSRNTGELFF
TRBJ2-1	TRBD1	NA	TRBV28	TGTGCCAGTAACAGGGGCCCGTACAATGAGCAGTTCTTC	CASNRGPYNEQFF
TRBJ1-5	NA	NA	TRBV4-2	TGTGCCAGCGGCCAAGATTGGGAACAGGTTAATCAGCCCCAGCATTTT	CASGQDWEQVNQPQHF
TRBJ2-3	TRBD2	many	TRBV12-3/TRBV12-4	TGTGCCAGCAGTTTCACGCCCTTAACTAGCGGTCGCACAGATACGCAGTATTTT	CASSFTPLTSGRTDTQYF
TRBJ2-1	NA	once	TRBV4-1	TGCGCCAGTAGCCAAGTTTCTAGCAGCTTGGGGGAGCAGTTCTTC	CASSQVSSSLGEQFF
TRBJ1-5	NA	once	TRBV6-5	TGTGCCAGCAGTTCCGGATACGATCAGCCCCAGCATTTC	CASSSGYDQPQHF
TRBJ2-1	NA	NA	TRBV14	TGTGCCAGCAGCCACCCAGGGGGAGGTTGCAATGAGCAGCTCTTC	CASSHPGGGCNEQLF
TRBJ2-5	TRBD2	NA	TRBV13	TGTGCCAGCAGCTCAACAAGCGGGGCTGAGACCCAGTACTTC	CASSSTSGAETQYF
TRBJ2-2	NA	NA	TRBV7-3	TGTGCCAGCAGCTTAGGTGGGGCCATGAACACCGGGGAGCTGTTTTTT	CASSLGGAMNTGELFF
TRBJ2-1	TRBD1	NA	TRBV29-1	TGCAGCATTGAATGGGACAGGATTAGATTTTACAATGAGCAGTTCTTC	CSIEWDRIRFYNEQFF
TRBJ2-1	TRBD1	NA	TRBV30	TGTGCCTGGAGTGGGGCAGGGGGCATCGGTGAGCAGTTCTTC	CAWSGAGGIGEQFF
TRBJ2-1	NA	NA	TRBV11-2	TGTGCCAGCAGCTTACCGATCGGGATGATGAAAAATGAGCAGTTCTTC	CASSLPIGMMKNEQFF
TRBJ2-2	TRBD2	NA	TRBV11-2	TGTGCCAGCAGCGGAGGACTAGCGGGGCGTAACGCTGGGGAGCTGTTTTTT	CASSGGLAGRNAGELFF
TRBJ2-7	NA	NA	TRBV5-1	TGCGCCAGCAAGGTAGGGACGGCCTCCTACGAGCAGTACTTC	CASKVGTASYEQYF
TRBJ1-5	NA	many	TRBV28	TGTGCCAGCAGTTCCCCCGGAAGGTCGGGGCAGCCCCAGCATTTT	CASSSPGRSGQPQHF
TRBJ2-1	TRBD2	NA	TRBV29-1	TGCGGCGTCCGCCTTCGACTAGCGGACTACAATGAGCAGTTCTTC	CGVRLRLADYNEQFF
TRBJ1-2	NA	many	TRBV12-3/TRBV12-4	TGTGCCAGCAGTCCCGGGGGGGAGGAGTATGGCTACACCTTC	CASSPGGEEYGYTF
TRBJ2-2	NA	NA	TRBV28	TGTACCAGCAGTCGTGGGACCGACGCGAACACCGGGGAGCTGTCTTTT	CTSSRGTDANTGELSF
TRBJ2-4	NA	many	TRBV11-1	TGTGCCAGCAGCTTAGCGGCGGATGAAACCTTTCAGTACTTC	CASSLAADETFQYF
TRBJ2-1	NA	NA	TRBV5-1	TGCGCCAGCAGGAGGAAGGACGAGCGGTTCTTC	CASRRKDERFF
TRBJ2-7	NA	NA	TRBV28	TGTACCAGCAGTTTTGGGGACACCCCACGAGGCGAGCAGTACTTC	CTSSFGDTPRGEQYF
TRBJ1-1	TRBD1	NA	TRBV4-1	TGTACCAGCAGCCAACTCAGGGGGGGTGACACTGAAGTTTTCTTT	CTSSQLRGGDTEVFF